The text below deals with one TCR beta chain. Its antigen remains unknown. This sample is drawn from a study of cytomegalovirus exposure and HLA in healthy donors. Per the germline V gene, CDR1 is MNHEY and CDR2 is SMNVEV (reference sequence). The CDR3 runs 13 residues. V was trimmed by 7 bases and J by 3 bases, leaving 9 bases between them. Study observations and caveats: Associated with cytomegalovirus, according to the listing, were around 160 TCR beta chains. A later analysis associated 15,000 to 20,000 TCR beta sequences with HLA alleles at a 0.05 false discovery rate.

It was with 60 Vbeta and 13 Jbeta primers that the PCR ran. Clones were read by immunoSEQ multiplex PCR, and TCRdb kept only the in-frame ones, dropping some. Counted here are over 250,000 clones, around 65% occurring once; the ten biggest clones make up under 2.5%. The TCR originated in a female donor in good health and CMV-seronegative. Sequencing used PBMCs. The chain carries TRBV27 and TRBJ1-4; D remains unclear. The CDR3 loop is CASMERANEKLFF. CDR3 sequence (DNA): TGTGCCAGCATGGAGAGGGCTAATGAAAAACTGTTTTTT.